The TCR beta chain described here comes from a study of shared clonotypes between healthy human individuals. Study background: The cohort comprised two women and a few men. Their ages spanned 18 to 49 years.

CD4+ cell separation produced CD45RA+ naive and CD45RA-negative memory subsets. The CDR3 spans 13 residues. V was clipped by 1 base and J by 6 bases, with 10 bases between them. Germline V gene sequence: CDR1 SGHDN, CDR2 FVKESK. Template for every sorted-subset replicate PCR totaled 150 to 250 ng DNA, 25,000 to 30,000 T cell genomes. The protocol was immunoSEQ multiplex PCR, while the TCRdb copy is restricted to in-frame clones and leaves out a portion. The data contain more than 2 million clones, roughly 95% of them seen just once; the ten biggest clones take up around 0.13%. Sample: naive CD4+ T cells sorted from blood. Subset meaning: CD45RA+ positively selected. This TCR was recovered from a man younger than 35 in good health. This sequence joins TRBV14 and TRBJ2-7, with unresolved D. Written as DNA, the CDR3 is TGTGCCAGCAGCCAAGTTCTAAGTGGCGAGCAGTACTTC. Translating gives CASSQVLSGEQYF.